This entry concerns a single T cell receptor (beta chain). As yet, its antigen is unknown. The data were taken from a study of CD8 T cells in ankylosing spondylitis. Each TCR beta library was made by quantitative 5'-RACE that incorporated molecular barcodes. MiXCR, applied by TCRdb to the 5' RACE reads, yields one record per CDR3 protein. The repertoire includes roughly 440,000 distinct CDR3 sequences, roughly a sixth of them detected once, and approximately 0.97% sits in the top ten. Whole-study findings and limits: Matched ankylosing spondylitis synovial fluid reportedly contained a significantly enriched population of disease-linked clones. Disease-associated clonotypes exhibited CD8+ identity and were relatively infrequent in peripheral blood. What seemed typical of ankylosing spondylitis blood was a TCR beta motif built from about 8 highly homologous variants. Previous work reported some of these motif variants in the synovial fluid and blood of reactive arthritis.

Germline CDR1 is SGHTA and CDR2 is FQGNSA. The CDR3 length is 12 residues. Between the trimmed V and J ends, which lost 5 bases and 8 bases, there was a span of 12 bases. The sequence was collected from a male donor with ankylosing spondylitis. The chain links TRBV7-2 to TRBJ1-2; D unresolved. The sample consisted of blood, either unsorted or a sorted T cell fraction (not recorded which). The CDR3 DNA reads TGTGCCAGCAGCCCCTACTTAGACGGCTACACCTTC. It is translated as CASSPYLDGYTF.